Listed below are T cell receptor beta chains from one sample, sequenced in a study of blood T cells in healthy people across ages. TCRdb called the 5' RACE reads again in MiXCR, with one record for every CDR3 protein. The sample has nearly 1 million distinct CDR3 sequences; 51% are singletons. The sequenced sample was blood. All receptors come from a woman aged 60-75 years in good health. CDR3s include the opening cysteine and the closing phenylalanine or tryptophan. The D gene is left open where the match is weak. Expanded clones get a size class; other rows say once, few or many, or leave the size out.

few	TRBV25-1	TRBJ2-7	-	CASSGGGWTEQYF	TGTGCCAGCAGTGGTGGGGGATGGACAGAGCAGTACTTC
-	TRBV12-3/TRBV12-4	TRBJ1-4	-	CASSGMREKLFF	TGTGCCAGCAGTGGGATGCGTGAAAAACTGTTTTTT
-	TRBV6-1	TRBJ1-2	-	CASSESWRADGYTF	TGTGCCAGCAGTGAAAGTTGGAGGGCCGACGGCTACACCTTC
-	TRBV7-9	TRBJ2-3	TRBD1	CASSFGQGATDTQYF	TGTGCTAGCAGCTTTGGACAGGGTGCAACAGATACGCAGTATTTT
few	TRBV4-1	TRBJ1-2	-	CASSWEGYGYTF	TGCGCCAGCAGCTGGGAGGGCTATGGCTACACCTTC
-	TRBV12-3/TRBV12-4	TRBJ1-5	-	CASSVEWSQPQHF	TGTGCCAGCAGTGTGGAGTGGAGTCAGCCCCAGCATTTT
few	TRBV20-1	TRBJ2-7	TRBD2	CSASDLLAGPYEQYF	TGCAGTGCTAGTGACCTCCTAGCGGGACCCTACGAGCAGTACTTC
once	TRBV10-3	TRBJ1-1	-	CAIKQGLMTEAFF	TGTGCCATCAAACAGGGTTTAATGACTGAAGCTTTCTTT
-	TRBV4-2	TRBJ2-7	-	CASSQSSGGDSSYEQYF	TGTGCCAGCAGCCAATCGTCCGGGGGGGACAGCTCCTACGAGCAGTACTTC
once	TRBV7-2	TRBJ2-3	TRBD1	CASSVGQGMNTDTQYF	TGTGCCAGCAGCGTAGGACAGGGGATGAACACAGATACGCAGTATTTT
-	TRBV4-1	TRBJ2-7	TRBD1	CASSQGDGQGNEQYF	TGCGCCAGCAGCCAAGGAGATGGACAGGGAAATGAGCAGTACTTC
-	TRBV25-1	TRBJ1-2	-	CASSEKDGDLSGGYTF	TGTGCCAGCAGTGAAAAGGATGGCGACCTCTCGGGAGGCTACACCTTC
-	TRBV20-1	TRBJ2-7	-	CSAGGRGSGILYEQYF	TGCAGTGCTGGGGGGCGGGGCAGCGGGATCCTCTACGAGCAGTACTTC
once	TRBV14	TRBJ1-1	-	CASSHLDALNAFF	TGTGCCAGCAGCCATCTGGACGCGTTGAACGCTTTCTTT
few	TRBV2	TRBJ2-3	TRBD1	CASIAGTALTDTQYF	TGTGCCAGCATCGCCGGGACAGCTCTCACAGATACGCAGTATTTT
-	TRBV7-2	TRBJ2-3	TRBD2	CASSLIGTSGTDTQYF	TGTGCCAGCAGCTTAATTGGGACTAGCGGGACAGATACGCAGTATTTT
-	TRBV7-2	TRBJ2-7	-	CASSLSGLLYNEQYF	TGTGCCAGCAGCCTTAGCGGATTACTGTACAATGAGCAGTACTTC
few	TRBV14	TRBJ2-5	-	CASSQSGAGQYF	TGTGCCAGCAGCCAGTCGGGGGCTGGGCAGTACTTC
few	TRBV20-1	TRBJ2-5	-	CSARDPTRPETQYF	TGCAGTGCTAGAGATCCCACAAGACCAGAGACCCAGTACTTC
-	TRBV12-3/TRBV12-4	TRBJ2-1	TRBD1	CASSPGQGYYEQFF	TGTGCCAGCAGTCCGGGACAGGGTTACTACGAGCAGTTCTTC
-	TRBV12-3/TRBV12-4	TRBJ2-1	-	CASSLGSRGNTRAMGNEQFF	TGTGCCAGCAGTTTGGGCTCCAGGGGCAACACTCGGGCTATGGGGAATGAGCAGTTCTTC
-	TRBV7-9	TRBJ2-1	TRBD1	CASSPRGDRAHEQFF	TGTGCCAGCAGTCCTAGGGGGGACAGGGCACACGAGCAGTTCTTC
few	TRBV5-1	TRBJ2-1	TRBD2	CASSLKREHSEQFF	TGCGCCAGCAGCTTGAAGCGGGAGCATAGTGAGCAGTTCTTC
-	TRBV20-1	TRBJ2-5	-	CSAREMGEETQYF	TGCAGTGCTAGAGAGATGGGGGAAGAGACCCAGTACTTC
-	TRBV2	TRBJ1-2	-	CASSEDGSYGYTF	TGTGCCAGCAGTGAGGACGGGTCCTATGGCTACACCTTC
-	TRBV6-6	TRBJ2-3	-	CASRTSWDLYTDTQYF	TGTGCCAGCCGCACCTCCTGGGACTTATACACAGATACGCAGTATTTT
-	TRBV14	TRBJ2-5	-	CASSQGLHETQYF	TGTGCCAGCAGCCAAGGTCTTCACGAGACCCAGTACTTC
once	TRBV25-1	TRBJ2-1	-	CASSVDRPYNEQFF	TGTGCCAGCAGTGTAGACAGGCCTTACAATGAGCAGTTCTTC
many	TRBV20-1	TRBJ1-5	TRBD1	CSARTGLNSNQPQHF	TGCAGTGCTCGGACAGGCCTGAATAGCAATCAGCCCCAGCATTTT
-	TRBV7-2	TRBJ2-2	-	CASSSQAGELFF	TGTGCCAGCAGCTCCCAGGCCGGGGAGCTGTTTTTT
few	TRBV12-3/TRBV12-4	TRBJ2-3	TRBD2	CASSLWDYYTDTQYF	TGTGCCAGCAGTTTGTGGGACTACTACACAGATACGCAGTATTTT
-	TRBV5-1	TRBJ2-1	TRBD2	CASSPGTTYNHNEQFF	TGCGCCAGCAGCCCCGGGACTACCTACAATCACAATGAGCAGTTCTTC
few	TRBV24-1	TRBJ2-3	-	CATSGGGRPADTQYF	TGTGCCACCTCCGGGGGCGGGAGACCCGCAGATACGCAGTATTTT
few	TRBV7-2	TRBJ2-5	-	CASSLEGQIQSAQYF	TGTGCCAGCAGCTTAGAGGGACAAATACAAAGCGCCCAGTACTTC
many	TRBV7-9	TRBJ2-3	-	CASSQSSSTDTQYF	TGTGCCAGCAGCCAGAGCTCTAGCACAGATACGCAGTATTTT
-	TRBV6-2/TRBV6-3	TRBJ2-7	-	CASKIWGEQYF	TGTGCCAGCAAGATTTGGGGGGAGCAGTACTTC
few	TRBV28	TRBJ2-7	-	CASRATGEAYEQYF	TGTGCCAGCAGAGCTACAGGTGAGGCCTACGAGCAGTACTTC
-	TRBV6-6	TRBJ2-7	TRBD1	CATSYWDSSYEQYF	TGTGCCACCAGTTACTGGGACAGCTCCTACGAGCAGTACTTC
-	TRBV7-2	TRBJ2-5	TRBD2	CASSLALGGQETQYF	TGTGCCAGCAGCTTAGCCCTCGGGGGGCAAGAGACCCAGTACTTC
-	TRBV6-2/TRBV6-3	TRBJ2-3	TRBD2	CASSYSTSGSNTDTQYF	TGTGCCAGCAGTTATTCGACTAGCGGAAGTAACACAGATACGCAGTATTTT
-	TRBV6-5	TRBJ2-7	TRBD1	CASARTGSYEQYF	TGTGCCAGCGCCCGGACAGGGAGCTACGAGCAGTACTTC
few	TRBV29-1	TRBJ2-5	-	CSVVLSKETQYF	TGCAGCGTCGTACTCTCGAAAGAGACCCAGTACTTC
few	TRBV21-1	TRBJ1-6	-	CASSKRNRPYYNSPLHF	TGTGCCAGCAGCAAAAGGAACCGCCCGTACTATAATTCACCCCTCCACTTT
-	TRBV25-1	TRBJ1-4	-	CASRRDSEKLFF	TGTGCCAGCAGACGGGATTCCGAAAAACTGTTTTTT
many	TRBV6-6	TRBJ2-3	TRBD2	CASTLGAGTTDTQYF	TGTGCCAGCACCCTCGGAGCGGGAACCACAGATACGCAGTATTTT
few	TRBV20-1	TRBJ2-7	TRBD2	CSATGLAGREQYF	TGCAGTGCTACCGGACTAGCGGGCCGTGAGCAGTACTTC
-	TRBV5-1	TRBJ2-1	-	CASSSEHVGNEQFF	TGCGCCAGCAGCAGCGAGCATGTGGGGAATGAGCAGTTCTTC
-	TRBV14	TRBJ2-5	-	CASSQDRGGETQYF	TGTGCCAGCAGCCAAGATCGAGGTGGGGAGACCCAGTACTTC
few	TRBV7-9	TRBJ2-1	-	CASSSTYRENNEQFF	TGTGCCAGCAGCTCCACGTACCGGGAGAACAATGAGCAGTTCTTC
few	TRBV28	TRBJ2-3	TRBD2	CASSTGTSGGDTQYF	TGTGCCAGCAGTACCGGGACTAGCGGGGGGGATACGCAGTATTTT
-	TRBV29-1	TRBJ2-7	-	CSVVVSYEQYF	TGCAGCGTTGTGGTCTCCTACGAGCAGTACTTC
-	TRBV4-1	TRBJ2-1	-	CASKRVDEQFF	TGCGCCAGCAAGCGGGTAGATGAGCAGTTCTTC